Listed here are 3 T cell receptor beta chains from one sample, sequenced in a study of CD8+ T cells in alopecia areata. Treatment here: oral pan-JAK inhibitor, 5-10 mg twice daily. RNA, once extracted, was reverse transcribed into cDNA for use as the sequencing template. Assay used: immunoSEQ multiplex PCR; TCRdb lists only in-frame clones, some missing. The sample records 200,000 to 250,000 clones, roughly 44% being singletons. Source: CD4+ T cells sorted from blood, taken around week 37, from a patient treated with tofacitinib. Receptor source: a human donor with alopecia areata.

The rearrangement uses TRBV5-4 and TRBJ1-1, with D tentatively TRBD1 (6 bases). The CDR3 sequence is 12 residues long. Trimming removed 4 bases at V and 8 bases at J, with 12 bases between. Germline assignment: CDR1 SGHNT and CDR2 YYREEE (reference sequence). For the CDR3, the DNA is TGTGCCAGCAGCATACATGACAGGGAAGCTTTCTTT. Translated: CASSIHDREAFF.

The rearrangement joins TRBV6-5 to TRBJ1-2; 9 bases line up with TRBD1. V dropped 6 bases and J dropped 6; count of bases not matched to a gene: 8. Germline loops: CDR1 MNHEY, CDR2 SVGAGI. The CDR3 is 14 amino acids. CDR3 in amino acids: CASSATGTGNGYTF. CDR3 DNA: TGTGCCAGCAGCGCAACCGGGACAGGGAATGGCTACACCTTC.

This clone has only a few counts. The genes are TRBV19 and TRBJ2-5; the D is unclear. V lost 1 base, J lost 5 bases, and 11 bases lay in between. This CDR3 has 14 residues. Germline-derived CDR1 and CDR2 are LNHDA and SQIVND (reference sequence). The CDR3 DNA follows: TGTGCCAGTAGTATAGCCTCTACGTGGGAGACCCAGTACTTC. It translates to CASSIASTWETQYF.